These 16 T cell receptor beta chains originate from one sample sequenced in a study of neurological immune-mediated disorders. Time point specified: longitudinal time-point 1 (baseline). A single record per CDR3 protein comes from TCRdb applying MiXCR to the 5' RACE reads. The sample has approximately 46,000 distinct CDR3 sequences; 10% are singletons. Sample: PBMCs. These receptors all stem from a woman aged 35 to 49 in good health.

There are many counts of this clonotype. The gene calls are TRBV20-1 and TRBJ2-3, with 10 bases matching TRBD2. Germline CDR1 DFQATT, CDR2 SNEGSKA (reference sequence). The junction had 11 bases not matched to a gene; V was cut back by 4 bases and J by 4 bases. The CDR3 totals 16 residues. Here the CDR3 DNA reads TGCAGTGCTACCGGGAATAGCGGGGGGATTGCAGATACGCAGTATTTT. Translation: CSATGNSGGIADTQYF.

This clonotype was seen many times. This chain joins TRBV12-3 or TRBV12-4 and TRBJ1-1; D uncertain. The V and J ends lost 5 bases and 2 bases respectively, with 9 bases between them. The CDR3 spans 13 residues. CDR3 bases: TGTGCCAGCAGTCCAGATCCTAACACTGAAGCTTTCTTT. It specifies CASSPDPNTEAFF.

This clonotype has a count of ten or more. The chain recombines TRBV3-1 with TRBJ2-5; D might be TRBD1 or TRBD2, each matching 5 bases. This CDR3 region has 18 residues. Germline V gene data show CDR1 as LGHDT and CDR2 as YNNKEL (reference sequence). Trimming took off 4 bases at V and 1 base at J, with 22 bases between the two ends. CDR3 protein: CASSRLRSRGSPQETQYF. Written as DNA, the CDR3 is TGTGCCAGCAGCCGCCTTAGATCGAGGGGAAGTCCCCAAGAGACCCAGTACTTC.

The CDR3 coding sequence is TGTGCCAGCAGCATCGGACTAGCGGGAGGGGCGGGCGAGCAGTACTTC. Translation gives CASSIGLAGGAGEQYF. The chain couples TRBV7-2 to TRBJ2-7, with TRBD2 identical over 15 bases. V dropped 5 bases and J dropped 6; count of bases not matched to a gene: 8. CDR1 SGHTA and CDR2 FQGNSA come from the germline V gene. The CDR3 has 16 amino acids.

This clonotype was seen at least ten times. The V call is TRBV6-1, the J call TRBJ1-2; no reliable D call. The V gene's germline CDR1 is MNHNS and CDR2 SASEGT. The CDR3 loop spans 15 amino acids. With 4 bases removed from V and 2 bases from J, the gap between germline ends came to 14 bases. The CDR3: CASSVARGVNYGYTF. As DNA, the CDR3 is TGTGCCAGCAGTGTCGCCCGGGGAGTCAACTATGGCTACACCTTC.

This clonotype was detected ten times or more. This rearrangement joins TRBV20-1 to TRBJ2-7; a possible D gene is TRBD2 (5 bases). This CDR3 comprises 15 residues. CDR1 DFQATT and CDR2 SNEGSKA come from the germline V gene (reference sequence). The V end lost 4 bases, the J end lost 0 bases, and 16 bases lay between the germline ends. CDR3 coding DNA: TGCAGTGCTACCGCGCGGGCGTCGAGCTCCTACGAGCAGTACTTC. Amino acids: CSATARASSSYEQYF.

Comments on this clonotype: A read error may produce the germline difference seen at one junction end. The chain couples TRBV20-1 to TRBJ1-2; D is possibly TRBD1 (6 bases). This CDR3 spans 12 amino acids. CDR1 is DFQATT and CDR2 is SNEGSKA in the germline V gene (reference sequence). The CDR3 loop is CIPAGDGYGHTF. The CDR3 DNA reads TGCATTCCCGCAGGGGATGGCTATGGCCACACCTTC.

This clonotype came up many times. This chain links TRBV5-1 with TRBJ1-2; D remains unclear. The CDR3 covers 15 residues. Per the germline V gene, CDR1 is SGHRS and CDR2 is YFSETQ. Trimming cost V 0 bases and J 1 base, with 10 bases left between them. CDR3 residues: CASSLEPGDNYGYTF. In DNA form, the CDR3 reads TGCGCCAGCAGCTTGGAGCCAGGAGATAACTATGGCTACACCTTC. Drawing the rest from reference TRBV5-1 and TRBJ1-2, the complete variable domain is KAGVTQTPRYLIKTRGQQVTLSCSPISGHRSVSWYQQTPGQGLQFLFEYFSETQRNKGNFPGRFSGRQFSNSRSEMNVSTLELGDSALYLCASSLEPGDNYGYTFGSGTRLTVV.

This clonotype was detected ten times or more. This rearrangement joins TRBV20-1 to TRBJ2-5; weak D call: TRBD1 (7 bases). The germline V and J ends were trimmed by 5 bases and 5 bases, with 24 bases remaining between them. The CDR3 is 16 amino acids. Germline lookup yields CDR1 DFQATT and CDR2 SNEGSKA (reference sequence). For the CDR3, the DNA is TGCAGTGCTCCAGTTCAGGGGGGAGGAGAGGCCGAGACCCAGTACTTC. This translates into CSAPVQGGGEAETQYF.

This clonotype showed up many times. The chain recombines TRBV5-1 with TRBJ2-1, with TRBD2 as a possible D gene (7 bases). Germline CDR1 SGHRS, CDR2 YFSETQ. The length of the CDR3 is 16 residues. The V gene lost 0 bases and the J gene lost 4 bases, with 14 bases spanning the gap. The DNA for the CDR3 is TGCGCCAGCAGCTTGGGACGGCGGGGGCCTTACAATGAGCAGTTCTTC. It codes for CASSLGRRGPYNEQFF. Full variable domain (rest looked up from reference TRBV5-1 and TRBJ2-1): KAGVTQTPRYLIKTRGQQVTLSCSPISGHRSVSWYQQTPGQGLQFLFEYFSETQRNKGNFPGRFSGRQFSNSRSEMNVSTLELGDSALYLCASSLGRRGPYNEQFFGPGTRLTVL.

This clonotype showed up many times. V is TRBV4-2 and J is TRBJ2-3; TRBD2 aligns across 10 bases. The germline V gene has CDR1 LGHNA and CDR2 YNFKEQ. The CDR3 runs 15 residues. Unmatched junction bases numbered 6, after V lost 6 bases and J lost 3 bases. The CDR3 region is CASRDSGGATDTQYF. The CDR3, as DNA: TGTGCCAGCAGAGACAGCGGGGGGGCAACAGATACGCAGTATTTT.

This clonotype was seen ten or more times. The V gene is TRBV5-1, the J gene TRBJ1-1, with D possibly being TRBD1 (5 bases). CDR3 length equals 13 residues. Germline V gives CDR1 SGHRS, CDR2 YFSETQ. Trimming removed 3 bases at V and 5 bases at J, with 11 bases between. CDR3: CASSSNRRTEAFF. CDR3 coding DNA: TGCGCCAGCAGCTCTAACAGGAGAACTGAAGCTTTCTTT.

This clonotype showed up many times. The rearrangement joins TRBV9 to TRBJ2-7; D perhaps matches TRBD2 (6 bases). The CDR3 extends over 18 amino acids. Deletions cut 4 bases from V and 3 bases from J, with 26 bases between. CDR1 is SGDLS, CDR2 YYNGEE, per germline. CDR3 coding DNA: TGTGCCAGCAGCCCTCGTCGAGCTAGCGAAGATTATGGCTACGAGCAGTACTTC. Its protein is CASSPRRASEDYGYEQYF.

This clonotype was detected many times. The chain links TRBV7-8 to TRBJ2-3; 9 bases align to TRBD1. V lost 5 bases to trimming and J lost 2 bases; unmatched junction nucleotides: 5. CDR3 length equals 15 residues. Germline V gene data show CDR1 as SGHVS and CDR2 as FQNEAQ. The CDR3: CASSRGQGNTDTQYF. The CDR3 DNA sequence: TGTGCCAGCAGCCGCGGACAGGGGAACACAGATACGCAGTATTTT.

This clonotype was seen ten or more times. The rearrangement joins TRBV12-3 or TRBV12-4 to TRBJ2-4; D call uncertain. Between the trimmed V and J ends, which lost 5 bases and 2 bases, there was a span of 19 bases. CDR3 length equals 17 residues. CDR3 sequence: CASSLSLGLTSKNIQYF. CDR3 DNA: TGTGCCAGCAGTCTATCCCTGGGCCTGACTTCCAAAAACATTCAGTACTTC.

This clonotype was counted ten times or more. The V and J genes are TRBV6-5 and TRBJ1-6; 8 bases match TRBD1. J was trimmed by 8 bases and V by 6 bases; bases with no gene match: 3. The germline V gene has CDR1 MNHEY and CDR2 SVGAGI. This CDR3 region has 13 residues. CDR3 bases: TGTGCCAGCAGCCTGGACAGGGATTCACCCCTCCACTTT. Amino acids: CASSLDRDSPLHF.